The present T cell receptor beta chain was sequenced within a study of shared clonotypes between healthy human individuals. Study-wide results and caveats: Collection of samples was limited to blood; tissue repertoires likely differ.

Germline assignment: CDR1 WNHNN and CDR2 SYGVQD (reference sequence). There are 16 residues in the CDR3. Trimming removed 3 bases from V and 9 bases from J; junction bases left unmatched: 16. This clone was seen a few times. Its antigen remains unidentified. Profiled with immunoSEQ multiplex PCR; TCRdb holds only in-frame clones, not every one. The data contain roughly 2,500,000 clones, over 85% of them seen just once; the ten biggest clones take up 0.35% to 0.45%. This chain uses TRBV10-1 with TRBJ1-1; TRBD1 matches 7 bases. The TCR was taken from a man between 18 and 35 years old in good health. Some clones in this sample may be carry-over from other donors' samples. Material: naive CD4+ T cells from PBMCs. The subset is: CD45RA+ positively selected. CDR3 DNA: TGCGCCAGCAGTGATCAGCTGGGATCCGGGACAGAGAAAGCTTTCTTT. As protein: CASSDQLGSGTEKAFF.